One and the same sample provided the 18 T cell receptor beta chains below, sequenced in a study of blood T cell repertoires in COVID-19. The data were produced by immunoSEQ multiplex PCR, yet TCRdb's version contains in-frame clones alone and is incomplete. The table has 410,000 or so clones, approximately 89% seen once. The sample comprised peripheral blood. Receptor source: a woman aged 40 to 50 with COVID-19, enrolled during active disease.

The count of this clone is one. CDR3: CAISESPLAGGPRNEQFF. The CDR3, as DNA: TGTGCCATCAGTGAGTCACCCCTAGCGGGGGGGCCTAGGAATGAGCAGTTCTTC. The genes are TRBV10-3 and TRBJ2-1, with 12 bases aligning to TRBD2. V shed 0 bases, J shed 7 bases, and the junction held 10 bases outside the gene matches. Germline assignment: CDR1 ENHRY and CDR2 SYGVKD. CDR3 length: 18 residues.

The V call is TRBV19, the J call TRBJ1-5, with D possibly TRBD1 on 6 matching bases. CDR3 length: 15 residues. Trimming took 3 bases from V and 5 from J, leaving 14 bases between them. CDR1 is LNHDA, CDR2 SQIVND, per germline (reference sequence). The CDR3 is CASSIFRGAHQPQHF. For the CDR3, the DNA is TGTGCCAGTAGTATTTTCCGGGGGGCCCATCAGCCCCAGCATTTT. Drawing the rest from reference TRBV19 and TRBJ1-5, the complete variable domain is DGGITQSPKYLFRKEGQNVTLSCEQNLNHDAMYWYRQDPGQGLRLIYYSQIVNDFQKGDIAEGYSVSREKKESFPLTVTSAQKNPTAFYLCASSIFRGAHQPQHFGDGTRLSIL.

This chain uses TRBV3-1 (or the pseudogene TRBV3-2) with TRBJ2-3, with 8 nucleotides matching TRBD1. The length of the CDR3 is 16 residues. Germline CDR1 is LGHDT and CDR2 is YNNKEL (reference sequence). Unmatched junction bases numbered 7, after V lost 3 bases and J lost 2 bases. The CDR3 spells CASSHSSTGDTDTQYF. CDR3 in DNA: TGTGCCAGCAGCCATTCCTCGACAGGGGACACAGATACGCAGTATTTT.

The rearrangement joins TRBV24-1 to TRBJ2-1; TRBD2 matches 15 bases. Germline CDR1 reads KGHDR; CDR2 reads SFDVKD. V shed 3 bases, J shed 0 bases, and the junction held 14 bases outside the gene matches. This CDR3 region has 22 residues. In DNA form, the CDR3 reads TGTGCCACCAGTGATCCTGATCCACGGACTAGCGGGAGGGGGAGCTCCTACAATGAGCAGTTCTTC. Protein sequence: CATSDPDPRTSGRGSSYNEQFF.

This rearrangement joins TRBV29-1 to TRBJ2-1; maybe TRBD1 (5 bases). The V end was cut by 4 bases, the J end by 3 bases, with 16 bases between. This CDR3 has 15 residues. Per the germline V gene, CDR1 is SQVTM and CDR2 is ANQGSEA. The chain's CDR3 is CSVVPTAGRYNEQFF. In nucleotides, the CDR3 is TGCAGCGTTGTTCCGACCGCAGGGCGCTACAATGAGCAGTTCTTC.

The rearrangement links TRBV7-9 to TRBJ1-2, with D possibly TRBD1 on 5 matching bases. Trimming shortened V by 3 bases and J by 8 bases, and 10 bases separated the two germline ends. The CDR3 loop spans 12 amino acids. The germline CDR1 and CDR2 sequences are SEHNR and FQNEAQ (reference sequence). The CDR3 DNA follows: TGTGCCAGCAGCTTTACAGGAGCGGGCTACACCTTC. This encodes CASSFTGAGYTF.

This clone was seen only once. V gene TRBV6-5 combines with J gene TRBJ1-5; D call uncertain. V was clipped by 6 bases and J by 5 bases, with 14 bases between them. CDR3 length: 14 amino acids. The germline CDR1 and CDR2 sequences are MNHEY and SVGAGI. The CDR3 coding sequence is TGTGCCAGCAGCCGACACCTTAAAGATCAGCCCCAGCATTTT. Translating it yields CASSRHLKDQPQHF.

The chain uses TRBV27 and TRBJ2-7, with TRBD1 matching over 9 bases. The CDR3 consists of 14 residues. CDR1 is MNHEY and CDR2 is SMNVEV in the germline V gene (reference sequence). V shed 5 bases and J 3 bases; nucleotides not matched to a gene: 5. This CDR3 reads CASSKDRGNYEQYF. The CDR3 DNA reads as TGTGCCAGCAGTAAGGACAGGGGTAACTACGAGCAGTACTTC.

This sequence joins TRBV18 and TRBJ1-3; no reliable D call. This CDR3 spans 17 amino acids. Germline-derived CDR1 and CDR2 are KGHSH and LQKENI. Trimming pared 1 base from V and 0 bases from J, leaving 13 bases between. CDR3 nucleotide sequence: TGTGCCAGCTCACCACTCACTGACAAGATCTCTGGAAACACCATATATTTT. Its translation: CASSPLTDKISGNTIYF.

The J gene is TRBJ2-5, the V gene TRBV6-5, with TRBD1 as a possible D gene (5 bases). V gave up 10 bases and J gave up 8 bases, with 17 bases separating them. The CDR3 has 12 amino acids. The germline CDR1 and CDR2 sequences are MNHEY and SVGAGI. CDR3 nucleotides: TGTGCCACCTCCTTCAGGGTTGAAACCCAGTACTTC. Its protein is CATSFRVETQYF.

This rearrangement joins TRBV15 to TRBJ1-4; D is uncertain. Germline CDR1 reads LNHNV; CDR2 reads YYDKDF (reference sequence). This CDR3 is built from 16 residues. V was shortened by 6 bases and J by 2 bases, with 16 bases between the two germline ends. CDR3 in DNA: TGTGCCACCAGTAGTGGCCCTTTGAGGACTAATGAAAAACTGTTTTTT. This sequence encodes CATSSGPLRTNEKLFF. The full variable domain, its missing parts supplied by reference TRBV15 and TRBJ1-4, is DAMVIQNPRYQVTQFGKPVTLSCSQTLNHNVMYWYQQKSSQAPKLLFHYYDKDFNNEADTPDNFQSRRPNTSFCFLDIRSPGLGDTAMYLCATSSGPLRTNEKLFFGSGTQLSVL.

J is TRBJ2-1 and V is TRBV6-5; the match to TRBD2 covers 13 bases. CDR3 length: 15 amino acids. J gave up 10 bases and V 6 bases, and 9 bases lay outside the gene matches. The germline V gene encodes CDR1 MNHEY and CDR2 SVGAGI. The CDR3 here is CASSPGTSGVGEQFF. CDR3 bases: TGTGCCAGCAGCCCCGGGACTAGCGGGGTGGGGGAGCAGTTCTTC.

Regarding this clone: Other DNA sequences within the sample encode an identical CDR3. The V and J genes are TRBV4-2 and TRBJ2-3, with TRBD2 matching over 11 bases. CDR1 is LGHNA and CDR2 is YNFKEQ in the germline V gene. J gave up 3 bases and V 0 bases, and 2 bases lay outside the gene matches. The CDR3 extends over 16 amino acids. In nucleotides, the CDR3 is TGTGCCAGCAGCCAAGATCTAGCGGGGGGTACAGATACGCAGTATTTT. This translates into CASSQDLAGGTDTQYF.

The chain combines TRBV5-8 with TRBJ1-1, with D unclear. CDR3 length: 14 amino acids. Germline V gene lookup returns CDR1 SGHTS and CDR2 YDEGEE. Trimming pared 0 bases from V and 0 bases from J, leaving 6 bases between. Here the CDR3 DNA reads TGTGCCAGCAGCTTGGAGCCCATGAACACTGAAGCTTTCTTT. It yields the protein CASSLEPMNTEAFF.

The chain links TRBV4-3 to TRBJ2-2; D is perhaps TRBD2 (6 bases). The CDR3 runs 17 residues. CDR1 and CDR2 (germline): LGHNA, YSLEER. V gave up 4 bases and J gave up 2 bases, with 17 bases separating them. CDR3 sequence (DNA): TGCGCCAGCAGCCGAGGCGGGACTCCCCATAACACCGGGGAGCTGTTTTTT. As protein: CASSRGGTPHNTGELFF.

This CDR3 reads CASSHRGDAPRDTQYF. The CDR3 DNA is TGTGCCAGCAGCCATCGGGGGGACGCCCCGAGGGATACGCAGTATTTT. The V gene is TRBV2, the J gene TRBJ2-3; 7 bases match TRBD2. The germline V gene encodes CDR1 SNHLY and CDR2 FYNNEI. The CDR3 totals 16 residues. Losses at the gene ends were 6 bases for V and 6 bases for J; bases not matched to a gene: 15. The whole variable domain, filled in from reference TRBV2 and TRBJ2-3, reads EPEVTQTPSHQVTQMGQEVILRCVPISNHLYFYWYRQILGQKVEFLVSFYNNEISEKSEIFDDQFSVERPDGSNFTLKIRSTKLEDSAMYFCASSHRGDAPRDTQYFGPGTRLTVL.

The count of this clone is one. V gene TRBV6-5 combines with J gene TRBJ2-7; D uncertain. This CDR3 is built from 13 residues. The V end was cut by 6 bases, the J end by 0 bases, with 9 bases between. Looked up from germline, CDR1 is MNHEY and CDR2 is SVGAGI. The CDR3 region has the DNA TGTGCCAGCAGACAGTCGAGCTCCTACGAGCAGTACTTC. Encoded protein: CASRQSSSYEQYF.

The V and J genes are TRBV28 and TRBJ1-5; the match to TRBD1 covers 10 bases. The junction had 4 bases not matched to a gene; V was cut back by 10 bases and J by 4 bases. The length of the CDR3 is 13 residues. Germline values: CDR1 MDHEN, CDR2 SYDVKM. The CDR3 region has the DNA TGTGCCACCCGGGACAGGGGAAATCAGCCCCAGCATTTT. Protein product: CATRDRGNQPQHF.